Included here is one TCR beta chain sequence, with context. The antigen is unknown. This sample is part of a study of regulatory T cells in long-lasting Graves disease. Regarding the study as a whole: Persistent-disease Graves' patients showed less TCR diversity than new cases.

Indicated time point: persistent/refractory GD, antithyroid drugs over 5 years with positive TRAb. RNA extracted from PBMCs served as the sequencing template. This CDR3 spans 14 amino acids. V lost 3 bases and J lost 6, with 12 bases in between. Assembly of TCR beta libraries relied on iRepertoire HTBI primers together with Arm-PCR of CDR3 regions. TCRdb reanalysed the multiplex PCR reads using MiXCR and keeps one entry per CDR3 protein. In the table there are hundreds of thousands of distinct CDR3 sequences, approximately 22% of which are singletons. This sequence originates from a female donor with Graves disease. This sequence joins TRBV12-3 or TRBV12-4 and TRBJ2-1, with no clear D. This sample comprised peripheral blood mononuclear cells (PBMCs), obtained when the disease was refractory, from a patient treated with antithyroid drugs. Here the CDR3 DNA reads TGTGCCAGCAGTTTGGTGGGGTTCGTCAATGAGCAGTTCTTC. It translates to CASSLVGFVNEQFF.